This T cell receptor (beta chain) was retrieved from a study of blood T cell repertoires in COVID-19. Study details: Samples of COVID-19 (acute and convalescent) were obtained from the United States, Italy and Spain. T cells, B-cell-depleted T cells, or PBMCs supplied cDNA or gDNA.

In the study's own analysis: Reference gene primers were amplified, and this amplification served to estimate nucleated cell counts. TCRdb's table, derived via immunoSEQ multiplex PCR, lists solely in-frame clones and lacks some. The V and J calls and clone size are taken from that table; D and trimming were inferred from the DNA. The sample lists 30,000 to 40,000 clones, about nine tenths occurring once. The germline gives CDR1 SGHDT, CDR2 YYEEEE. This CDR3 is 16 amino acids long. J gave up 1 base and V 3 bases, and 6 bases lay outside the gene matches. The TCR comes from a man between 60 and 75 years old with active COVID-19. Sequences were obtained from peripheral blood. The rearrangement links TRBV5-6 to TRBJ2-5; 10 bases align to TRBD2. The chain's CDR3 is CASSWVSGGFQETQYF. The CDR3 nucleotides are TGTGCCAGCAGCTGGGTTAGCGGGGGGTTCCAAGAGACCCAGTACTTC.